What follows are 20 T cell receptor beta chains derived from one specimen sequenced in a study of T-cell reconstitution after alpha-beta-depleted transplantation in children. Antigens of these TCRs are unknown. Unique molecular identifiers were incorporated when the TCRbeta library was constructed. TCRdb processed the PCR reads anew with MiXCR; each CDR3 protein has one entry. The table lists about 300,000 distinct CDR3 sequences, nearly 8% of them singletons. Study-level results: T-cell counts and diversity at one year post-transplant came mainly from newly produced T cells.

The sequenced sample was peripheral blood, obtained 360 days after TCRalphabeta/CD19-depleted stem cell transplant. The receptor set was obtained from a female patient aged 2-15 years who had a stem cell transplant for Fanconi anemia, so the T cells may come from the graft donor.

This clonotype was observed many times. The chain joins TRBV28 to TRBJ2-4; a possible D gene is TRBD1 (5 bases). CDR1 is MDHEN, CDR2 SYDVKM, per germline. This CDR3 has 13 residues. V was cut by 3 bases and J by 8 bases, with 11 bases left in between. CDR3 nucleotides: TGTGCCAGCAGTTTGACAGCTAGAGACATTCAGTACTTC. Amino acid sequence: CASSLTARDIQYF.

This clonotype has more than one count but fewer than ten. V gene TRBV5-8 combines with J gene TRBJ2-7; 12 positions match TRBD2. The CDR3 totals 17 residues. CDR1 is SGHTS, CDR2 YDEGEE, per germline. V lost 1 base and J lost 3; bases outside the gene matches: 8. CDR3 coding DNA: TGTGCCAGCAGCTTGTGGGGACTAGCGGGTCCTTACTACGAGCAGTACTTC. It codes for CASSLWGLAGPYYEQYF.

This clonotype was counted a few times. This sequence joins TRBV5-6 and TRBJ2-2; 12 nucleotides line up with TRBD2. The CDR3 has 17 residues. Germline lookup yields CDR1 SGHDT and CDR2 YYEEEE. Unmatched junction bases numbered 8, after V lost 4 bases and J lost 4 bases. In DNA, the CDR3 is TGTGCCAGCAGCCGCCGATGGACTAGCGGGGCCACCGGGGAGCTGTTTTTT. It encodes CASSRRWTSGATGELFF. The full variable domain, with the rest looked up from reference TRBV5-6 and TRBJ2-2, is DAGVTQSPTHLIKTRGQQVTLRCSPKSGHDTVSWYQQALGQGPQFIFQYYEEEERQRGNFPDRFSGHQFPNYSSELNVNALLLGDSALYLCASSRRWTSGATGELFFGEGSRLTVL.

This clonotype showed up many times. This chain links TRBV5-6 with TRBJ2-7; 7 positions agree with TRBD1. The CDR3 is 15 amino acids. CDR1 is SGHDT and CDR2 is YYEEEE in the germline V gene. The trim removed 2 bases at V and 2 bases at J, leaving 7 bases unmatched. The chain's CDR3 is CASSFPGQKTYEQYF. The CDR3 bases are TGTGCCAGCAGCTTTCCGGGACAGAAGACCTACGAGCAGTACTTC.

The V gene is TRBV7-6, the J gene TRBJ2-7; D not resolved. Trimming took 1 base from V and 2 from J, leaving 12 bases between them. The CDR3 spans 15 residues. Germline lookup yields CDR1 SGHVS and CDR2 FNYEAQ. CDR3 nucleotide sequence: TGTGCCAGCAGCTTAGTTGAAGGGCCGGCCTACGAGCAGTACTTC. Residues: CASSLVEGPAYEQYF.

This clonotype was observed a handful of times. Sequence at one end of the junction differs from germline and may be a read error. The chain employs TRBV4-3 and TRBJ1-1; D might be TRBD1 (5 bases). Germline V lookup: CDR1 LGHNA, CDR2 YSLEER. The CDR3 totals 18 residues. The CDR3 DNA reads TGCGCCAGCAGCCAAGATATGGAGGGTTGGGGCCTGAAAACTGAAGCTTTCTTT. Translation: CASSQDMEGWGLKTEAFF.

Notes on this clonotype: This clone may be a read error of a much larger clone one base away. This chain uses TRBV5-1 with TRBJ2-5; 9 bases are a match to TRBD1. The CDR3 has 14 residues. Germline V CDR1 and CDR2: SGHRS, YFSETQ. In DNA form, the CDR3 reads TGCGCCAGCAGCTTGTCGGGACAGGGTGAGACCCCGTACTTC. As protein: CASSLSGQGETPYF.

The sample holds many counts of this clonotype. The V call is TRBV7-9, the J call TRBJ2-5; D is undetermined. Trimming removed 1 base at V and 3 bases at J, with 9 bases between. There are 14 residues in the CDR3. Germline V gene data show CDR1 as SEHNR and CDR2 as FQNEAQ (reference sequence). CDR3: CASSLVRQKETQYF. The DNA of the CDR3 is TGTGCCAGCAGCTTAGTCCGGCAGAAAGAGACCCAGTACTTC.

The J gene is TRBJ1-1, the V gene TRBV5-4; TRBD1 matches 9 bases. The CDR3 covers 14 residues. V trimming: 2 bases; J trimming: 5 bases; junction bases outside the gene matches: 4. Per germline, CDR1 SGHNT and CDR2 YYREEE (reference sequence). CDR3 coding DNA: TGTGCCAGCAGCTTCGGGACAGGGTGGACTGAAGCTTTCTTT. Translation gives CASSFGTGWTEAFF. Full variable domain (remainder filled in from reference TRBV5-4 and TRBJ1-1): ETGVTQSPTHLIKTRGQQVTLRCSSQSGHNTVSWYQQALGQGPQFIFQYYREEENGRGNFPPRFSGLQFPNYSSELNVNALELDDSALYLCASSFGTGWTEAFFGQGTRLTVV.

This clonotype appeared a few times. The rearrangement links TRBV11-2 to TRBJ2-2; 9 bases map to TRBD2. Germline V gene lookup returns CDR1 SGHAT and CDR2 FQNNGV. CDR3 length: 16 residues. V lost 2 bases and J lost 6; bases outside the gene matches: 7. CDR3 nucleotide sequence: TGTGCCAGCAGCTTACTAGGACTAGCGCTGGCCGGGGAGCTGTTTTTT. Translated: CASSLLGLALAGELFF.

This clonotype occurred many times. The CDR3 region is CSAIAGPYNEQFF. CDR3 in DNA: TGCAGTGCTATAGCGGGACCCTACAATGAGCAGTTCTTC. The V gene is TRBV20-1, the J gene TRBJ2-1; TRBD2 matches 8 bases. The CDR3 consists of 13 residues. Germline V gene lookup returns CDR1 DFQATT and CDR2 SNEGSKA (reference sequence). The V segment lost 4 bases and the J segment 2 bases; nucleotides outside the gene matches: 1.

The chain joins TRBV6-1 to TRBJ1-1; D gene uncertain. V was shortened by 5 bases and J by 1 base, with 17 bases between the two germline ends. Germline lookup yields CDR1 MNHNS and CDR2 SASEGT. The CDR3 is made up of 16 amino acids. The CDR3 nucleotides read TGTGCCAGCAGTCGTAACGCCAGGACTCCGAACACTGAAGCTTTCTTT. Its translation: CASSRNARTPNTEAFF.

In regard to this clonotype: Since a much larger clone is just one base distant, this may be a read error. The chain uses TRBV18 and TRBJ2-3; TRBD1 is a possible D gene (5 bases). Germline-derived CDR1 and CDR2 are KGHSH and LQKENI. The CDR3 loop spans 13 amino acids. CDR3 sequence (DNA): TGTGCCAGCTCACCCCGAACCACAGGTACGCAGTATTTT. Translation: CASSPRTTGTQYF.

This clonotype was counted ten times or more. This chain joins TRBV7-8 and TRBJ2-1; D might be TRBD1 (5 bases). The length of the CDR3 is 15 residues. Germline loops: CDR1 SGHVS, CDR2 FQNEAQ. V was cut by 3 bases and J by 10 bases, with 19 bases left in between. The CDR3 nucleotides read TGTGCCAGCAGCTTTCAGGGTACTCGTGCGGAGGAGCAGTTCTTC. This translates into CASSFQGTRAEEQFF.

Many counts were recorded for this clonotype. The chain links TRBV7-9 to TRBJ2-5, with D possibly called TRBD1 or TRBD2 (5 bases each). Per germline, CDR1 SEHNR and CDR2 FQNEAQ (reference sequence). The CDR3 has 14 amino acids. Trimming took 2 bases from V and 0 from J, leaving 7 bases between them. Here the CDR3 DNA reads TGTGCCAGCAGCTTACCGGGACACCAAGAGACCCAGTACTTC. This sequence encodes CASSLPGHQETQYF.

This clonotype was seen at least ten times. The CDR3 loop is CSVGLGLGNQPQHF. CDR3 DNA: TGCAGCGTGGGGCTGGGATTGGGCAATCAGCCCCAGCATTTT. The chain carries TRBV29-1 and TRBJ1-5, with D possibly being TRBD1 (5 bases). Looked up from germline, CDR1 is SQVTM and CDR2 is ANQGSEA. V was pared by 6 bases and J by 2 bases, with 14 bases between. The CDR3 totals 14 residues.

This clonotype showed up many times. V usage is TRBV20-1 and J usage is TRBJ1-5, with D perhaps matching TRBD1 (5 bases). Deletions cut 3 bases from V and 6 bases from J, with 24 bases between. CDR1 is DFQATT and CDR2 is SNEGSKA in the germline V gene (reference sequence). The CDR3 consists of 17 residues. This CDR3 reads CSASPWRGGAYGQPQHF. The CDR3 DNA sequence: TGCAGTGCTAGCCCCTGGAGGGGAGGGGCGTACGGTCAGCCCCAGCATTTT.

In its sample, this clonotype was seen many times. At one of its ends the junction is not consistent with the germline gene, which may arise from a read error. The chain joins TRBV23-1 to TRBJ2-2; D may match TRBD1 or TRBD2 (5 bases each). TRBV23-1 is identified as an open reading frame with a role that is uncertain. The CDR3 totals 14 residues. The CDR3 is CASSQSDNTGELFF. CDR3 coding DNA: TGCGCCAGCAGTCAATCGGACAACACCGGGGAACTGTTTTTT.

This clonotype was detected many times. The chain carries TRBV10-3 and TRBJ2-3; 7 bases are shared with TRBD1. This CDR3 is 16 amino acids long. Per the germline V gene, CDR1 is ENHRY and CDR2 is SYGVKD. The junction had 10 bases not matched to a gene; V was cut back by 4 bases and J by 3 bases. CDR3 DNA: TGTGCCATCAGTGTTTCCGTGACAGGGATGACAGATACGCAGTATTTT. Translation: CAISVSVTGMTDTQYF.

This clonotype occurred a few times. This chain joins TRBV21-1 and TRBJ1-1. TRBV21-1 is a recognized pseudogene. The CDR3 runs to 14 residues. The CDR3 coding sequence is TGTGCCAGCAGCAGGGAAGGCCCTTACGCTGAAGCTTTCTTT. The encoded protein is CASSREGPYAEAFF.